This T cell receptor beta chain was captured by sequencing in a study of cytomegalovirus exposure and HLA in healthy donors. Study context: Findings of an earlier analysis included roughly 110 million unique TCR beta sequences from 180 million or so T cells. Ancestry clustering placed roughly 86% of roughly 400 genotyped donors in the Caucasian-associated cluster. Findings and caveats of the study: In an earlier analysis, productive rearrangement rates for most beta V segments clustered near 87% or 30%.

To note about this clone: Its specificity is unknown.

Researchers ran the PCR with 60 Vbeta and 13 Jbeta primers. Measured with immunoSEQ multiplex PCR; TCRdb has only the in-frame clones, and not every one. The profile covers about 130,000 clones, with about 77% appearing a single time and approximately 1.2% taken by the ten largest. The receptor comes from a man aged 50-60 years in good health and CMV-seronegative. The sequenced sample was PBMCs.

DNA for the CDR3: TGTGCCAGCTCACCATCGGCGTTCAGGGAACTGTTTTTT. Its protein product is CASSPSAFRELFF. The V call is TRBV18, the J call TRBJ1-4, with D perhaps matching TRBD1 (5 bases). The CDR3 contains 13 residues. Deletions cut 2 bases from V and 12 bases from J, with 13 bases between. Germline V gene sequence: CDR1 KGHSH, CDR2 LQKENI. Filled out from reference TRBV18 and TRBJ1-4, the complete variable domain reads NAGVMQNPRHLVRRRGQEARLRCSPMKGHSHVYWYRQLPEEGLKFMVYLQKENIIDESGMPKERFSAEFPKEGPSILRIQQVVRGDSAAYFCASSPSAFRELFFGSGTQLSVL.